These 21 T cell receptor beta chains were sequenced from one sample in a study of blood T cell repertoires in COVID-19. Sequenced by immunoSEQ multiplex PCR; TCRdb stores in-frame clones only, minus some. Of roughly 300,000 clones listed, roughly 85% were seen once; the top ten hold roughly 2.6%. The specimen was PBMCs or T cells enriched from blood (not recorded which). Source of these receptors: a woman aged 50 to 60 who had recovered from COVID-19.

In DNA form, the CDR3 reads TGTGCCAGTATGACCAGACAGGGGGCGCGTATCGGTCAGCCCCAGCATTTT. Amino acids: CASMTRQGARIGQPQHF. The gene calls are TRBV19 and TRBJ1-5, with TRBD1 identical over 10 bases. The CDR3 is 17 amino acids. From germline, CDR1 is LNHDA and CDR2 SQIVND (reference sequence). The J segment lost 6 bases and the V segment lost 7 bases, leaving 15 bases of the junction unmatched.

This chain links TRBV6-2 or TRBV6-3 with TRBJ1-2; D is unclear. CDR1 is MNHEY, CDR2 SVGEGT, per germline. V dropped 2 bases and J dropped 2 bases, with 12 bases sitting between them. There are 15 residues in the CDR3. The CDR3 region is CASSYAGIRNYGYTF. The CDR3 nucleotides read TGTGCCAGCAGTTACGCAGGAATTAGGAACTATGGCTACACCTTC.

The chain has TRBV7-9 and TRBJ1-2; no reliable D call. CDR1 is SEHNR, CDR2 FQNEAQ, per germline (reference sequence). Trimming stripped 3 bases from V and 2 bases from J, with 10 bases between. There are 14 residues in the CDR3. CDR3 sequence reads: CASSFVAQNYGYTF. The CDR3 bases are TGTGCCAGCAGCTTTGTTGCCCAGAACTATGGCTACACCTTC.

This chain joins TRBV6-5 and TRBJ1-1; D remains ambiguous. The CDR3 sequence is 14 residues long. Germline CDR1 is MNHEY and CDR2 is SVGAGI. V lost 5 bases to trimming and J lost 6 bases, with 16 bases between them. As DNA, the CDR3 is TGTGCCAGCAGTAAACAGAACGTGGGCTCTGAAGCTTTCTTT. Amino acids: CASSKQNVGSEAFF.

The CDR3 nucleotides are TGTGCCAGCAGTTACTCAAGGGGGCTGGGATCACCCCTCCACTTT. Translating it yields CASSYSRGLGSPLHF. This chain joins TRBV6-5 and TRBJ1-6; 7 bases agree with TRBD1. Germline values: CDR1 MNHEY, CDR2 SVGAGI. The trim removed 0 bases at V and 10 bases at J, leaving 6 bases unmatched. The CDR3 is made up of 15 amino acids.

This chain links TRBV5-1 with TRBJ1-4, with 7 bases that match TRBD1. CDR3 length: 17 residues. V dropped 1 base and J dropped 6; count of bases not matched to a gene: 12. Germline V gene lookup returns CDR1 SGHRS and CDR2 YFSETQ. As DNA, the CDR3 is TGCGCCAGCAGCTTGAGGCTTGGGGGACAGTTGGATGAAAAACTGTTTTTT. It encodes CASSLRLGGQLDEKLFF. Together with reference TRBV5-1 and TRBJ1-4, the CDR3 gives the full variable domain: KAGVTQTPRYLIKTRGQQVTLSCSPISGHRSVSWYQQTPGQGLQFLFEYFSETQRNKGNFPGRFSGRQFSNSRSEMNVSTLELGDSALYLCASSLRLGGQLDEKLFFGSGTQLSVL.

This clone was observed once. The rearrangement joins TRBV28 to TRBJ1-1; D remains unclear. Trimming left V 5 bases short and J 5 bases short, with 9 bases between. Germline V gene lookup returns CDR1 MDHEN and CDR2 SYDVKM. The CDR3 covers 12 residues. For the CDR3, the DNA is TGTGCCAGCAGTGCCCCAACAACTGAAGCTTTCTTT. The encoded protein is CASSAPTTEAFF. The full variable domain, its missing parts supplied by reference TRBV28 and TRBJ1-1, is DVKVTQSSRYLVKRTGEKVFLECVQDMDHENMFWYRQDPGLGLRLIYFSYDVKMKEKGDIPEGYSVSREKKERFSLILESASTNQTSMYLCASSAPTTEAFFGQGTRLTVV.

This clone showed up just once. The CDR3 DNA reads TGTGCCAGCAGTGAACCTTCCTTAGGGAGAACAGATACGCAGTATTTT. Its protein product is CASSEPSLGRTDTQYF. The gene calls are TRBV6-1 and TRBJ2-3, with D perhaps matching TRBD2 (5 bases). CDR3 length: 16 residues. Germline V gives CDR1 MNHNS, CDR2 SASEGT. The V end lost 2 bases, the J end lost 3 bases, and 15 bases lay between the germline ends.

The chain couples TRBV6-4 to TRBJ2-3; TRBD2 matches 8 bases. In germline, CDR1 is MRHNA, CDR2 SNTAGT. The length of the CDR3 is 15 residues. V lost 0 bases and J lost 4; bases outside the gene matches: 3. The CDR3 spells CASSDSTGGPDTQYF. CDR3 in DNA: TGTGCCAGCAGTGACTCGACGGGAGGGCCAGATACGCAGTATTTT.

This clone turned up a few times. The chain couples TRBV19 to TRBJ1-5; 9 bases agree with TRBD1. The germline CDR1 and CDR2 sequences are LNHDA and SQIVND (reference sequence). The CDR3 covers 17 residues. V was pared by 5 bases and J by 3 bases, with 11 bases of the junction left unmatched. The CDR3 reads CASSVSGTGIDNQPQHF. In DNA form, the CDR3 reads TGTGCCAGTAGTGTTTCCGGGACAGGGATCGACAATCAGCCCCAGCATTTT.

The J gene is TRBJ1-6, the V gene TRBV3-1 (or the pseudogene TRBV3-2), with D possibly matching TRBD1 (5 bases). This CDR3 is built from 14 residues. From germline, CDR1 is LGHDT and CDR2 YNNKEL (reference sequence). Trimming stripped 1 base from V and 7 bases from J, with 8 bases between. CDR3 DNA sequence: TGTGCCAGCAGCCAAGGGGGCAAGAATTCACCCCTCCACTTT. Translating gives CASSQGGKNSPLHF.

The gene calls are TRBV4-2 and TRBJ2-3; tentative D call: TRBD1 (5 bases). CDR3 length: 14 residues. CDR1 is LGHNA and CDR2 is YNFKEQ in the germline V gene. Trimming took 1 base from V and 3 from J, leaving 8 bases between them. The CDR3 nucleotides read TGTGCCAGCAGCCAAGGACAGACAACAGATACGCAGTATTTT. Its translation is CASSQGQTTDTQYF.

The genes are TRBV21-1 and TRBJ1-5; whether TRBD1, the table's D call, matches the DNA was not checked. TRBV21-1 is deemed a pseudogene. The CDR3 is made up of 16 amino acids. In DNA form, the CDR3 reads TGTGCCAGCAGCAAAGTAAGCAGGGTGTCAAATCAGCCCCAGCATTTT. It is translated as CASSKVSRVSNQPQHF.

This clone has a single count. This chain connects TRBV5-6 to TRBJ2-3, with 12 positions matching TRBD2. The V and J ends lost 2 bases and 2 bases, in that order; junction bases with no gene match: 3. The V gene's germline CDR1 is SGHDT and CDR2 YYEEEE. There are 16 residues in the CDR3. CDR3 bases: TGTGCCAGCAGCTTTGCTAGCGGGGGGGTCACAGATACGCAGTATTTT. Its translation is CASSFASGGVTDTQYF.

CDR3 sequence reads: CASSLEGVGTQYF. The CDR3 bases are TGTGCCAGCAGCTTGGAAGGGGTTGGGACCCAGTACTTC. The chain has TRBV5-4 and TRBJ2-5; D might be TRBD1 (5 bases). Germline loops: CDR1 SGHNT, CDR2 YYREEE (reference sequence). This CDR3 spans 13 amino acids. Trimming left V 0 bases short and J 7 bases short, with 10 bases between.

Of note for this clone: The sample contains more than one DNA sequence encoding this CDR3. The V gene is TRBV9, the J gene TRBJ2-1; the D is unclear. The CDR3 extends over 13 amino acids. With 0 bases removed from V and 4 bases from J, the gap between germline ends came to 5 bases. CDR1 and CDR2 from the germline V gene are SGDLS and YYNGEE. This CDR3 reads CASSVESYNEQFF. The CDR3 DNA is TGTGCCAGCAGCGTAGAATCTTACAATGAGCAGTTCTTC.

CDR3 protein: CAISEQGNQPQHF. For the CDR3, the DNA is TGTGCCATCAGTGAACAGGGAAATCAGCCCCAGCATTTT. This chain connects TRBV10-3 to TRBJ1-5; D possibly corresponds to TRBD1 (6 bases). Germline V CDR1 and CDR2: ENHRY, SYGVKD. Between the trimmed V and J ends, which lost 3 bases and 4 bases, there was a span of 7 bases. The CDR3 sequence is 13 residues long.

The chain's CDR3 is CASSLHGQGSPSLYF. The CDR3 DNA sequence: TGTGCCAGCAGCTTGCATGGACAGGGCTCCCCCAGCTTATATTTT. This chain uses TRBV7-9 with TRBJ1-3; 8 nucleotides agree with TRBD1. Trimming at V came to 3 bases and at J to 14 bases, leaving 15 bases not matched to a gene. The germline V gene has CDR1 SEHNR and CDR2 FQNEAQ (reference sequence). This CDR3 spans 15 amino acids.

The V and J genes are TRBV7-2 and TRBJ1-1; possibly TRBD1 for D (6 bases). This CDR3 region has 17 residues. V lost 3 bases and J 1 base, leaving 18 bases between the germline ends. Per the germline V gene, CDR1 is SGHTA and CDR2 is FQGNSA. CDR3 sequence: CASSFLGAGLRNTEAFF. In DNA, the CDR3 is TGTGCCAGCAGCTTTTTGGGGGCTGGCTTGAGGAACACTGAAGCTTTCTTT.

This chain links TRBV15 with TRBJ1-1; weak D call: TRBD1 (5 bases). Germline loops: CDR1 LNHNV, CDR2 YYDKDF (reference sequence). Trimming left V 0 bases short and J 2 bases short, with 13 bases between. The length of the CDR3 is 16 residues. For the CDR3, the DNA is TGTGCCACCAGCAGAGATCAAGGCAGGGCCAACACTGAAGCTTTCTTT. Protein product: CATSRDQGRANTEAFF. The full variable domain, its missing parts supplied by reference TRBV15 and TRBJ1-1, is DAMVIQNPRYQVTQFGKPVTLSCSQTLNHNVMYWYQQKSSQAPKLLFHYYDKDFNNEADTPDNFQSRRPNTSFCFLDIRSPGLGDTAMYLCATSRDQGRANTEAFFGQGTRLTVV.

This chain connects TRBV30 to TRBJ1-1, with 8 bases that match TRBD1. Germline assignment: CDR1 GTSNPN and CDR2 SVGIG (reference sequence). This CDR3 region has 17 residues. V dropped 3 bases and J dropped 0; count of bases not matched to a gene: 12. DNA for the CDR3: TGTGCCTGGAGCAAACGCGGGGGGGACAGGTTGAACACTGAAGCTTTCTTT. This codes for CAWSKRGGDRLNTEAFF.